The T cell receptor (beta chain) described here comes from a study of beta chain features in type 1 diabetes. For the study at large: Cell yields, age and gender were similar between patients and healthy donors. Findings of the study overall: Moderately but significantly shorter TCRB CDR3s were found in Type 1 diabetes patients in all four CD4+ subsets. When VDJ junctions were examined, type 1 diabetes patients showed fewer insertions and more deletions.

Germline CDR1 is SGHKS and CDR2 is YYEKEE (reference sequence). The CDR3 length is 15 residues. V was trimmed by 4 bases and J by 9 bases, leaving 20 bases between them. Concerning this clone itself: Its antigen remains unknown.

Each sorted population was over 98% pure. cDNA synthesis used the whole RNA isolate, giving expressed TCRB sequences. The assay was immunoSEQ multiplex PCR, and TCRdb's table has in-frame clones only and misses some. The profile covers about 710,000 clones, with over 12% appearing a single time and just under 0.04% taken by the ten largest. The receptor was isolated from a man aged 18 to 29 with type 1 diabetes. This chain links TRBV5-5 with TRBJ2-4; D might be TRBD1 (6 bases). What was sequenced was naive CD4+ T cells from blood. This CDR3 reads CASSILTGSGSIQYF. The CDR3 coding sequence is TGTGCCAGCAGCATCCTCACAGGGTCGGGGAGCATTCAGTACTTC. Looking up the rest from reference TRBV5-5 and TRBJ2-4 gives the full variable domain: DAGVTQSPTHLIKTRGQQVTLRCSPISGHKSVSWYQQVLGQGPQFIFQYYEKEERGRGNFPDRFSARQFPNYSSELNVNALLLGDSALYLCASSILTGSGSIQYFGAGTRLSVL.